This paragraph covers one TCR beta chain sequence. Its cognate antigen is unknown. V lost 4 bases to trimming and J lost 6 bases; unmatched junction nucleotides: 5. The CDR3 consists of 13 residues. Germline CDR1 SGHRS, CDR2 YFSETQ. TCRdb's table, derived via immunoSEQ multiplex PCR, lists solely in-frame clones and lacks some. The sample yields 150,000 to 200,000 clones, roughly 90% seen once. These data are taken from a study of T cell responses to AZD1222 COVID-19 vaccine. Study-wide findings and caveats: Repertoires were obtained solely post-peak T cell response. The span of vaccine-associated CD4 TCRs extended across spike, with dominance at 160-218 and 743-854.

The chain uses TRBV5-1 and TRBJ2-7; 9 bases are shared with TRBD2. The receptor's source is an adult who received the AZD1222 COVID-19 vaccine. The input for sequencing was peripheral blood, taken 28 days after the second AZD1222 dose. CDR3 DNA: TGCGCCAGCAGCCCTAGCGGGATTCTCGAGCAGTACTTC. This gives the protein CASSPSGILEQYF.